What follows are 25 T cell receptor beta chains derived from one specimen sequenced in a study of blood T cell repertoires in COVID-19. Data came from immunoSEQ multiplex PCR; TCRdb stores just in-frame clones and leaves some out. The repertoire holds roughly 75,000 clones, with 82% as singletons. The sequenced material came from peripheral blood. All receptors derive from a man aged 50-60 years with acute or convalescent COVID-19.

The V gene is TRBV14, the J gene TRBJ1-4; possible D gene TRBD1, 6 bases. Trimming removed 5 bases at V and 0 bases at J, with 13 bases between. Germline CDR1 is SGHDN and CDR2 is FVKESK. This CDR3 is 16 amino acids long. The CDR3 DNA reads as TGTGCCAGCAGCGAAGGGACAAGCACAACTAATGAAAAACTGTTTTTT. Protein sequence: CASSEGTSTTNEKLFF.

The chain couples TRBV12-3 or TRBV12-4 to TRBJ1-2, with TRBD1 as a possible D gene (6 bases). The length of the CDR3 is 13 residues. V lost 5 bases and J lost 0, with 7 bases in between. The CDR3 loop reads CASSRTANYGYTF. The CDR3 region has the DNA TGTGCCAGCAGTAGGACAGCTAACTATGGCTACACCTTC.

This chain connects TRBV3-1 (or the pseudogene TRBV3-2) to TRBJ1-2; tentatively, D is TRBD1 (5 bases). With 8 bases removed from V and 6 bases from J, the gap between germline ends came to 16 bases. The CDR3 has 13 amino acids. Germline lookup yields CDR1 LGHDT and CDR2 YNNKEL (reference sequence). CDR3 residues: CASSYRGMDGYTF. CDR3 bases: TGTGCCAGCTCGTATCGGGGGATGGATGGCTACACCTTC.

The chain has TRBV11-2 and TRBJ2-5, with a weak D call TRBD2 (6 bases). CDR1 and CDR2 from the germline V gene are SGHAT and FQNNGV. The CDR3 length is 13 residues. Trimming removed 3 bases at V and 5 bases at J, with 10 bases between. In DNA, the CDR3 is TGTGCCAGCAGCTTCAAAGGGAGGGAGACCCAGTACTTC. This gives the protein CASSFKGRETQYF.

The rearrangement links TRBV9 to TRBJ2-2; TRBD2 matches 7 bases. Trimming removed 2 bases from V and 8 bases from J; junction bases left unmatched: 9. The CDR3 is made up of 15 amino acids. Germline CDR1 and CDR2: SGDLS and YYNGEE. CDR3 protein: CASSVNYAGDGELFF. The CDR3 bases are TGTGCCAGCAGCGTCAACTACGCGGGAGATGGGGAGCTGTTTTTT.

The CDR3 loop reads CASLAVAGADTQYF. The CDR3 DNA reads TGCGCCAGCCTAGCGGTAGCGGGGGCAGATACGCAGTATTTT. This chain joins TRBV5-1 and TRBJ2-3; TRBD2 agrees at 9 bases. The CDR3 totals 14 residues. Germline-derived CDR1 and CDR2 are SGHRS and YFSETQ. V dropped 7 bases and J dropped 4; count of bases not matched to a gene: 7.

The rearrangement uses TRBV6-2 or TRBV6-3 and TRBJ2-7; D uncertain. Germline CDR1 is MNHEY and CDR2 is SVGEGT. This CDR3 is built from 15 residues. The V and J ends lost 1 base and 0 bases respectively, with 10 bases between them. CDR3 protein: CASSYFGRSSYEQYF. CDR3 DNA: TGTGCCAGCAGTTACTTCGGTAGGAGCTCCTACGAGCAGTACTTC.

The V and J genes are TRBV6-2 or TRBV6-3 and TRBJ1-1; maybe TRBD1 (6 bases). Germline V lookup: CDR1 MNHEY, CDR2 SVGEGT. The CDR3 sequence is 15 residues long. Trimming removed 2 bases from V and 0 bases from J, with 10 bases in between. This CDR3 is CASSYPQGMNTEAFF. The CDR3 DNA sequence: TGTGCCAGCAGTTACCCACAGGGAATGAACACTGAAGCTTTCTTT.

This chain links TRBV15 with TRBJ2-1; tentative D call: TRBD2 (7 bases). The ends were cut back, 5 bases at V and 2 bases at J, with 13 bases in the middle. The CDR3 has 15 residues. Germline V gene sequence: CDR1 LNHNV, CDR2 YYDKDF (reference sequence). CDR3 in amino acids: CATSVGGLTYNEQFF. CDR3 in DNA: TGTGCCACCAGCGTCGGGGGGCTTACCTACAATGAGCAGTTCTTC.

This chain joins TRBV4-2 and TRBJ1-4; no definite D call. V dropped 3 bases and J dropped 0 bases, with 11 bases sitting between them. The CDR3 has 16 residues. Per germline, CDR1 LGHNA and CDR2 YNFKEQ. The CDR3 region has the DNA TGTGCCAGCAGCCAGCGACAAGTTGCAACTAATGAAAAACTGTTTTTT. Translated, it gives CASSQRQVATNEKLFF.

The chain couples TRBV19 to TRBJ1-4; D is undetermined. Germline CDR1 and CDR2: LNHDA and SQIVND (reference sequence). The CDR3 loop spans 15 amino acids. Trimming took off 3 bases at V and 7 bases at J, with 15 bases between the two ends. The CDR3 DNA reads TGTGCCAGTAGTATTAGAACGGGATACTTTGAAAAACTGTTTTTT. Encoded protein: CASSIRTGYFEKLFF.

The V call is TRBV7-2, the J call TRBJ1-2, with 7 bases matching TRBD1. CDR1 and CDR2 from the germline V gene are SGHTA and FQGNSA. The CDR3 has 14 residues. V gave up 1 base and J gave up 4 bases; unmatched junction bases: 3. The CDR3 protein is CASSLGTGVYGYTF. As DNA, the CDR3 is TGTGCCAGCAGCTTAGGGACAGGAGTCTATGGCTACACCTTC.

This chain connects TRBV7-2 to TRBJ2-1, with D possibly TRBD2 on 6 matching bases. The CDR3 has 12 amino acids. The V gene lost 3 bases and the J gene lost 7 bases, with 7 bases spanning the gap. Germline loops: CDR1 SGHTA, CDR2 FQGNSA. CDR3 protein: CASSLTRNEQFF. CDR3 DNA sequence: TGTGCCAGCAGCTTGACTAGAAATGAGCAGTTCTTC. Supplemented by reference TRBV7-2 and TRBJ2-1, the full variable domain reads GAGVSQSPSNKVTEKGKDVELRCDPISGHTALYWYRQSLGQGLEFLIYFQGNSAPDKSGLPSDRFSAERTGGSVSTLTIQRTQQEDSAVYLCASSLTRNEQFFGPGTRLTVL.

In its sample, this clone was seen once. The genes are TRBV20-1 and TRBJ2-3, with D perhaps given as TRBD1 or TRBD2 (6 bases each). Per germline, CDR1 DFQATT and CDR2 SNEGSKA (reference sequence). This CDR3 has 15 residues. With 3 bases removed from V and 1 base from J, the gap between germline ends came to 14 bases. The CDR3 DNA reads TGCAGTGCTAGTAGCGGCAGGGGTCGCACAGATACGCAGTATTTT. It specifies CSASSGRGRTDTQYF.

The rearrangement links TRBV19 to TRBJ2-7; 9 nucleotides match TRBD2. The CDR3 sequence is 15 residues long. With 6 bases clipped from V and 3 bases from J, the junction kept 9 bases outside the gene matches. CDR1 is LNHDA and CDR2 is SQIVND in the germline V gene (reference sequence). The DNA of the CDR3 is TGTGCCAGTAGCGCCCGGCTAGCGGGATTCTACGAGCAGTACTTC. This encodes CASSARLAGFYEQYF.

The chain couples TRBV4-1 to TRBJ2-5; tentative D call: TRBD1 (6 bases). V lost 1 base and J 5 bases, leaving 14 bases between the germline ends. CDR1 is MGHRA, CDR2 YSYEKL, per germline. The CDR3 covers 15 residues. CDR3 in DNA: TGCGCCAGCAGCCAAGGGCAGGGGATCTTTGAGACCCAGTACTTC. Translation gives CASSQGQGIFETQYF.

This clone showed up just a few times. The chain joins TRBV5-1 to TRBJ1-5; D ambiguous. Germline values: CDR1 SGHRS, CDR2 YFSETQ. This CDR3 contains 13 residues. Trimming pared 4 bases from V and 7 bases from J, leaving 12 bases between. CDR3 residues: CASSIRSGQPQHF. The CDR3 DNA is TGCGCCAGCAGCATCCGATCGGGACAGCCCCAGCATTTT.

This clone has just a few counts. The gene calls are TRBV7-2 and TRBJ2-7; D is uncertain. The V and J ends lost 1 base and 3 bases respectively, with 7 bases between them. The germline V gene has CDR1 SGHTA and CDR2 FQGNSA. CDR3 length equals 13 residues. The CDR3 spells CASSLDTYYEQYF. Written as DNA, the CDR3 is TGTGCCAGCAGCTTAGACACGTACTACGAGCAGTACTTC. Full variable domain (outside the CDR3, taken from reference TRBV7-2 and TRBJ2-7): GAGVSQSPSNKVTEKGKDVELRCDPISGHTALYWYRQSLGQGLEFLIYFQGNSAPDKSGLPSDRFSAERTGGSVSTLTIQRTQQEDSAVYLCASSLDTYYEQYFGPGTRLTVT.

This clone was found a few times. This chain links TRBV7-6 with TRBJ1-5, with D possibly TRBD1 on 6 matching bases. CDR3 size: 15 residues. V was cut by 1 base and J by 1 base, with 8 bases left in between. Germline CDR1 reads SGHVS; CDR2 reads FNYEAQ. The CDR3 coding sequence is TGTGCCAGCAGCTTAGAACAGGGAAGCAATCAGCCCCAGCATTTT. It is translated as CASSLEQGSNQPQHF.

CDR3 amino acids: CASSVGQGNEKLFF. The DNA for the CDR3 is TGTGCCAGTAGCGTCGGACAGGGTAATGAAAAACTGTTTTTT. The chain uses TRBV19 and TRBJ1-4; 8 bases agree with TRBD1. This CDR3 spans 14 amino acids. Germline V gives CDR1 LNHDA, CDR2 SQIVND (reference sequence). With 6 bases clipped from V and 4 bases from J, the junction kept 4 bases outside the gene matches.

This clone has a handful of counts. The chain is built from TRBV4-3 and TRBJ1-2, with D maybe TRBD1 (5 bases). V dropped 0 bases and J dropped 4 bases, with 12 bases sitting between them. The germline V gene has CDR1 LGHNA and CDR2 YSLEER. The CDR3 consists of 15 residues. For the CDR3, the DNA is TGCGCCAGCAGCCAAGATAAACAGGACCCCTATGGCTACACCTTC. It yields the protein CASSQDKQDPYGYTF.

This clone has only a few counts. The chain recombines TRBV29-1 with TRBJ1-1; the D is unclear. This CDR3 has 10 amino acids. The germline V gene encodes CDR1 SQVTM and CDR2 ANQGSEA. Trimming removed 4 bases from V and 8 bases from J, with 8 bases in between. The CDR3 sequence: CSVATVEAFF. The CDR3 DNA reads TGCAGCGTTGCAACAGTCGAAGCTTTCTTT.

The CDR3 spells CASSPLAVTNYNEQFF. The CDR3 DNA follows: TGCGCCAGCAGCCCCCTTGCGGTTACGAACTACAATGAGCAGTTCTTC. The chain recombines TRBV5-1 with TRBJ2-1; D call uncertain. Per the germline V gene, CDR1 is SGHRS and CDR2 is YFSETQ. This CDR3 is 16 amino acids long. Trimming took 4 bases from V and 3 from J, leaving 17 bases between them.

The rearrangement links TRBV4-2 to TRBJ1-1; 8 bases align to TRBD1. The germline V gene has CDR1 LGHNA and CDR2 YNFKEQ. V lost 1 base, J lost 7 bases, and 14 bases stayed unmatched. The CDR3 spans 17 residues. CDR3 protein: CASSQGTGLRHAREAFF. DNA for the CDR3: TGTGCCAGCAGCCAAGGGACAGGGTTGAGGCACGCCCGTGAAGCTTTCTTT.

The genes are TRBV6-2 or TRBV6-3 and TRBJ2-7; 9 nucleotides agree with TRBD1. Unmatched junction bases numbered 3, after V lost 3 bases and J lost 3 bases. Germline CDR1 MNHEY, CDR2 SVGEGT. CDR3 length: 14 amino acids. Here the CDR3 DNA reads TGTGCCAGCAGTTATAACAGGGGGCTCTACGAGCAGTACTTC. Protein sequence: CASSYNRGLYEQYF.